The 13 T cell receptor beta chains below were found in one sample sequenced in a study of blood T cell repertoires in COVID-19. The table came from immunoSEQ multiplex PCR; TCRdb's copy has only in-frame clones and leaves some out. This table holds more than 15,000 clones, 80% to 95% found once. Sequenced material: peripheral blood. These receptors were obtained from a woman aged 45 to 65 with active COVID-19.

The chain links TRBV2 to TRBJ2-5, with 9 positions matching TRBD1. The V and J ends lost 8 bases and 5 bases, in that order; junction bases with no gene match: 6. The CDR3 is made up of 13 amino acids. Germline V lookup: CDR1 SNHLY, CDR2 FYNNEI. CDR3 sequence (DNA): TGTGCCAGCTTAACAGGGGGCCGGGAGACCCAGTACTTC. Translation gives CASLTGGRETQYF. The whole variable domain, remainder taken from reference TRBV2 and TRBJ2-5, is EPEVTQTPSHQVTQMGQEVILRCVPISNHLYFYWYRQILGQKVEFLVSFYNNEISEKSEIFDDQFSVERPDGSNFTLKIRSTKLEDSAMYFCASLTGGRETQYFGPGTRLLVL.

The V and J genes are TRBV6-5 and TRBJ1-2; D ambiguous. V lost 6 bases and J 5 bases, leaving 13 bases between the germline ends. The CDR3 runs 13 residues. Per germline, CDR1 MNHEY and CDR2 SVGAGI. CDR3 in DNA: TGTGCCAGCAGGGGCCTAGGAGGATATGGCTACACCTTC. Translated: CASRGLGGYGYTF.

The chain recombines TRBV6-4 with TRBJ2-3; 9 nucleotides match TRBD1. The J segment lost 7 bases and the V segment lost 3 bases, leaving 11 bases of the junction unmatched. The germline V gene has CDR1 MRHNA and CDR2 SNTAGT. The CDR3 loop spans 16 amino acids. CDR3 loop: CASSETRGQGSNTQYF. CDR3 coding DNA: TGTGCCAGCAGTGAGACAAGGGGACAGGGCTCGAATACGCAGTATTTT.

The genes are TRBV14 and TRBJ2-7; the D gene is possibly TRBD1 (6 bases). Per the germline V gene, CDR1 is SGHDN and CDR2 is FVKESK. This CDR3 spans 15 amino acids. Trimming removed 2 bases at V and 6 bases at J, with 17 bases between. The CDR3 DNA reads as TGTGCCAGCAGCCAACACGCAGGGGCGGCCGGCGAGCAGTACTTC. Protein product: CASSQHAGAAGEQYF.

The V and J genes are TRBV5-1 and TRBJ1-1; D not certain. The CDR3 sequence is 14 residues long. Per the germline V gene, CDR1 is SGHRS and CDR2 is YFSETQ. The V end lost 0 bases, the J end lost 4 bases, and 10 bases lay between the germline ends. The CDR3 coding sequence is TGCGCCAGCAGCTTGGTTCGGGGAGGCACTGAAGCTTTCTTT. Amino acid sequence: CASSLVRGGTEAFF. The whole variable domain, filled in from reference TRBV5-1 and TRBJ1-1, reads KAGVTQTPRYLIKTRGQQVTLSCSPISGHRSVSWYQQTPGQGLQFLFEYFSETQRNKGNFPGRFSGRQFSNSRSEMNVSTLELGDSALYLCASSLVRGGTEAFFGQGTRLTVV.

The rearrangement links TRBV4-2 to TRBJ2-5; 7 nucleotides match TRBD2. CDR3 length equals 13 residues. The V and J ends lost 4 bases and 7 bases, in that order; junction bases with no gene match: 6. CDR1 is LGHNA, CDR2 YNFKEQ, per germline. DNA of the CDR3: TGTGCCAGCAGCCGCGAGACTAGCTGGACCCAGTACTTC. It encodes CASSRETSWTQYF.

Here the CDR3 reads CASSIIGQGRQPQHF. The CDR3 coding sequence is TGTGCCAGTAGTATAATTGGGCAGGGCCGTCAGCCCCAGCATTTT. This chain joins TRBV19 and TRBJ1-5; TRBD1 is a possible D gene (5 bases). The length of the CDR3 is 15 residues. Trimming took off 2 bases at V and 6 bases at J, with 14 bases between the two ends. Germline V gene lookup returns CDR1 LNHDA and CDR2 SQIVND (reference sequence).

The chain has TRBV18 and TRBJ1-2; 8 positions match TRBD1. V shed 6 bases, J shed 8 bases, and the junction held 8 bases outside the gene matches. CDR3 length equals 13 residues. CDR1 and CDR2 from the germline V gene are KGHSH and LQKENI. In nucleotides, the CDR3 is TGTGCCAGCTCCCCGGGACAGGACGAGGGCTACACCTTC. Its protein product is CASSPGQDEGYTF.

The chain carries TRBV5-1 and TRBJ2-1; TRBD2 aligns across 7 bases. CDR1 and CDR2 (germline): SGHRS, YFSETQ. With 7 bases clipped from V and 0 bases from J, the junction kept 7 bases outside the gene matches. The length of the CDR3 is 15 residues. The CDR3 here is CASSLTGGSYNEQFF. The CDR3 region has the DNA TGCGCCAGCTCACTCACGGGAGGCTCCTACAATGAGCAGTTCTTC.

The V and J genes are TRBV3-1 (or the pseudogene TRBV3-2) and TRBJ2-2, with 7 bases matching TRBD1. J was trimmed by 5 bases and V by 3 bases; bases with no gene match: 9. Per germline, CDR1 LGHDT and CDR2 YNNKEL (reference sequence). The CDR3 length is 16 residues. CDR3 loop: CASSHGAGGRTGELFF. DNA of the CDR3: TGTGCCAGCAGCCACGGTGCAGGGGGAAGGACCGGGGAGCTGTTTTTT.

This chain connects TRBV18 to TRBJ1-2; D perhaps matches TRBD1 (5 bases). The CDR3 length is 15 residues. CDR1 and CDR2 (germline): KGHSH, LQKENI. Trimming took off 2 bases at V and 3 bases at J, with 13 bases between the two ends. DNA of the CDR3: TGTGCCAGCTCACCATCTGGACGGGGGGACTATGGCTACACCTTC. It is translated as CASSPSGRGDYGYTF.

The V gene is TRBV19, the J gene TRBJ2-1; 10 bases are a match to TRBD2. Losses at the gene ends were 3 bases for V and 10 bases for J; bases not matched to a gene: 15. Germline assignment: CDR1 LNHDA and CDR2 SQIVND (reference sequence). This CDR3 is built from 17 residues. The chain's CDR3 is CASSMGPLLAGPTEQFF. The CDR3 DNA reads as TGTGCCAGTAGTATGGGGCCTCTACTAGCGGGACCAACCGAGCAGTTCTTC.

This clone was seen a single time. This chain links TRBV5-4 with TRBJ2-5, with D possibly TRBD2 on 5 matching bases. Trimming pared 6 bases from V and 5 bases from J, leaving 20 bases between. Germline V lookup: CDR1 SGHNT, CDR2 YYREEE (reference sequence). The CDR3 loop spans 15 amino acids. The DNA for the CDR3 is TGTGCCAGCAAGCTTGGTGGGCGGGCGGAGGAGACCCAGTACTTC. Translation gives CASKLGGRAEETQYF. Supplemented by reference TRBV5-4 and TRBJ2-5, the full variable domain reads ETGVTQSPTHLIKTRGQQVTLRCSSQSGHNTVSWYQQALGQGPQFIFQYYREEENGRGNFPPRFSGLQFPNYSSELNVNALELDDSALYLCASKLGGRAEETQYFGPGTRLLVL.